The present TCR beta chain was sequenced within a study of T cells in Graves' hyperthyroidism and ophthalmopathy. Amplification targeted TCR beta CDR3 regions from RNA transcripts. First-round RT-PCR with HTBI primers amplified the TCR CDR3 region. In TCRdb, the multiplex PCR reads were re-called with MiXCR into one record per CDR3 protein. This sample has roughly 380,000 distinct CDR3 sequences, with roughly 13% found just once. This CDR3 is 15 amino acids long. CDR1 is SGHAT and CDR2 is FQNNGV in the germline V gene. Trimming removed 2 bases at V and 1 base at J, with 10 bases between. This clonotype appeared a single time. The study excluded patients with uncontrolled infection, other autoimmune disease, pregnancy or lactation.

This chain joins TRBV11-2 and TRBJ2-3; a weak D match, TRBD1 (5 bases). The clonotype was recovered from an older woman with Graves' hyperthyroidism. Material for sequencing was blood. DNA for the CDR3: TGTGCCAGCAGCTTAAGTTTACAGGGCACAGATACGCAGTATTTT. It translates to CASSLSLQGTDTQYF.